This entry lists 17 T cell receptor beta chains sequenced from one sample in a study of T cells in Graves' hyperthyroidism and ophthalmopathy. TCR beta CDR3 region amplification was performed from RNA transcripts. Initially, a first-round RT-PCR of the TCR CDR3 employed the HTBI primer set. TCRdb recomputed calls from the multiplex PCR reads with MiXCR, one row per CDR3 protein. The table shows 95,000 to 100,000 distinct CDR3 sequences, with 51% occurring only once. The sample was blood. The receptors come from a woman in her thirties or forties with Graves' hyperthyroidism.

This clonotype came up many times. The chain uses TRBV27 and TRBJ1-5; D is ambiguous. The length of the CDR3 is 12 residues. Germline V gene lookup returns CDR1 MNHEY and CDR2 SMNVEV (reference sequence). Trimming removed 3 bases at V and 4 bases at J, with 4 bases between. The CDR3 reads CASSFGNQPQHF. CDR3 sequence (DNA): TGTGCCAGCAGTTTTGGGAATCAGCCCCAGCATTTT.

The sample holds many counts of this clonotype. The CDR3 DNA is TGCAGTGCAAAAGAGGACAGCTACGAGCAGTACTTC. This sequence encodes CSAKEDSYEQYF. This chain connects TRBV20-1 to TRBJ2-7; D is perhaps TRBD1 (6 bases). The CDR3 length is 12 residues. V was shortened by 6 bases and J by 3 bases, with 12 bases between the two germline ends. The germline gives CDR1 DFQATT, CDR2 SNEGSKA (reference sequence).

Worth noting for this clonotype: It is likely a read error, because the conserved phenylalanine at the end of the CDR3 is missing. CDR3 residues: CASSLQVSTEAFS. CDR3 in DNA: TGCGCCAGCAGTTTGCAGGTTTCGACTGAAGCTTTCTCT. This chain connects TRBV12-3 or TRBV12-4 to TRBJ1-1; D is ambiguous. The CDR3 sequence is 13 residues long.

The CDR3 DNA sequence: TGCAGTGCACACGGGACCCACCCCACCGGGGAGCTGTTTTTT. Its protein is CSAHGTHPTGELFF. This chain connects TRBV20-1 to TRBJ2-2, with D possibly called TRBD1 or TRBD2 (5 bases each). V gave up 6 bases and J gave up 4 bases, with 15 bases separating them. The CDR3 length is 14 residues. Germline CDR1 DFQATT, CDR2 SNEGSKA (reference sequence).

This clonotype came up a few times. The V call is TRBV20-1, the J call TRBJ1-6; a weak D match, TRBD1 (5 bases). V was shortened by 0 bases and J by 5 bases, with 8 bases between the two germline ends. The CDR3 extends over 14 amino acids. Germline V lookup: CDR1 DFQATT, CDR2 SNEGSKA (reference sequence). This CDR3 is CSARDLGDNSPLHF. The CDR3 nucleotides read TGCAGTGCTAGAGATCTAGGGGATAATTCACCCCTCCACTTT.

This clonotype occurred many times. CDR3 protein: CASRFSSAQSSYNEQFF. DNA of the CDR3: TGTGCCAGCAGGTTCTCTAGCGCCCAAAGCTCCTACAATGAGCAGTTCTTC. The rearrangement links TRBV2 to TRBJ2-1, with D perhaps matching TRBD2 (6 bases). Germline values: CDR1 SNHLY, CDR2 FYNNEI. The length of the CDR3 is 17 residues. The V gene lost 6 bases and the J gene lost 0 bases, with 18 bases spanning the gap.

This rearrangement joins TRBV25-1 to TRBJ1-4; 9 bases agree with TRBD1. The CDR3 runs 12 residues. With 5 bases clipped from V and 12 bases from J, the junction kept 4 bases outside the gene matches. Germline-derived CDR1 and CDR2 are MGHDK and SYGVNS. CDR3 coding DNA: TGTGCCAGCAGTTTACGGACAGGGGAACTGTTTTTT. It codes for CASSLRTGELFF.

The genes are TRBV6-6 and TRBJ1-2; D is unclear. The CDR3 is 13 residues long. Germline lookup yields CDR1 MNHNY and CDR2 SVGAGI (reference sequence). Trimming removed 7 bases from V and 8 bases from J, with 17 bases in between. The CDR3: CASNPLGLAGYTF. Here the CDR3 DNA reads TGTGCCAGCAACCCCCTCGGACTAGCGGGCTACACCTTC.

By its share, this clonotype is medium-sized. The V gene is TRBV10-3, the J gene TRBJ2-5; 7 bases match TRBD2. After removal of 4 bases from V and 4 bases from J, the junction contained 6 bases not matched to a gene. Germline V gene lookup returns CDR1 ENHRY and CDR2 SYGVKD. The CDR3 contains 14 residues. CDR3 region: CAISGAGNLETQYF. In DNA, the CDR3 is TGTGCCATCAGTGGAGCGGGAAATCTAGAGACCCAGTACTTC.

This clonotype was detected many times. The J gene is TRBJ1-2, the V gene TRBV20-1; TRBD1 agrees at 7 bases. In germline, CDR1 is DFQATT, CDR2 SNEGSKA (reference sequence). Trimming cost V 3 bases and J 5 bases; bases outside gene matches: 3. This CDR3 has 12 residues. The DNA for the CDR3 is TGCAGTGCTAGTCTACAGGGGTATGGCTACACCTTC. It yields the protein CSASLQGYGYTF.

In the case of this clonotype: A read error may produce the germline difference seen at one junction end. For the CDR3, the DNA is TGTGCCAGCAGCCACAACTACGGGCAGTACTTC. Its translation: CASSHNYGQYF. The genes are TRBV13 and TRBJ2-7, with D uncertain. From germline, CDR1 is PRHDT and CDR2 FYEKMQ (reference sequence). The CDR3 is 11 amino acids. Looking up the rest from reference TRBV13 and TRBJ2-7 gives the full variable domain: AAGVIQSPRHLIKEKRETATLKCYPIPRHDTVYWYQQGPGQDPQFLISFYEKMQSDKGSIPDRFSAQQFSDYHSELNMSSLELGDSALYFCASSHNYGQYFGPGTRLTVT.

CDR3 region: CASSLGDRGVNEKLFF. The CDR3 DNA sequence: TGTGCCAGCAGCTTAGGGGACAGGGGTGTTAATGAAAAACTGTTTTTT. V is TRBV7-9 and J is TRBJ1-4; 10 bases are shared with TRBD1. The germline V gene has CDR1 SEHNR and CDR2 FQNEAQ (reference sequence). V dropped 1 base and J dropped 4; count of bases not matched to a gene: 3. The CDR3 sequence is 16 residues long.

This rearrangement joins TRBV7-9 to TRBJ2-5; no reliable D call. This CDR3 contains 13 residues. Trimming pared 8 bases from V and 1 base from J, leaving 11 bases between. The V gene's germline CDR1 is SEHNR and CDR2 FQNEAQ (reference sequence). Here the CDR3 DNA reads TGTGCCAGCTCCGGACGCACCCAAGAGACCCAGTACTTC. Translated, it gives CASSGRTQETQYF.

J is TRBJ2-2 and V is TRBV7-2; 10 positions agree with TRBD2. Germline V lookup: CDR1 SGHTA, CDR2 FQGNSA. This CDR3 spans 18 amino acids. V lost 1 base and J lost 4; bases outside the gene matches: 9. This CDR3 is CASSLDFLAGAGTGELFF. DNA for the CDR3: TGTGCCAGCAGCTTAGATTTCCTAGCGGGAGCCGGCACCGGGGAGCTGTTTTTT.

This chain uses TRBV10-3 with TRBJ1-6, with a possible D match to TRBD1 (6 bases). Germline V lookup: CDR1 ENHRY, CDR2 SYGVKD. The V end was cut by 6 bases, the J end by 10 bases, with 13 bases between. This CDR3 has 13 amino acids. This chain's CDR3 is CAISSGALSPLHF. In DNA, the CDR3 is TGTGCCATCAGCTCAGGGGCCTTGTCACCCCTCCACTTT.

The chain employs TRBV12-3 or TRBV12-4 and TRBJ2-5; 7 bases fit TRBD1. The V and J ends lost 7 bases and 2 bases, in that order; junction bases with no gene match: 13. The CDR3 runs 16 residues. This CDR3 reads CASTDRQGREQETQYF. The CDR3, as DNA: TGTGCCAGCACCGACAGACAGGGAAGGGAGCAAGAGACCCAGTACTTC.

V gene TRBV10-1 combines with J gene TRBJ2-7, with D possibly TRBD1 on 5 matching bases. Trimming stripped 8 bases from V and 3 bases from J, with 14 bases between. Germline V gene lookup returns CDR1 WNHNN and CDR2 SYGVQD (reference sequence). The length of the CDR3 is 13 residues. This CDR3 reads CASGDSLGYEQYF. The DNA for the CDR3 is TGCGCCAGCGGCGACAGCCTAGGCTACGAGCAGTACTTC.